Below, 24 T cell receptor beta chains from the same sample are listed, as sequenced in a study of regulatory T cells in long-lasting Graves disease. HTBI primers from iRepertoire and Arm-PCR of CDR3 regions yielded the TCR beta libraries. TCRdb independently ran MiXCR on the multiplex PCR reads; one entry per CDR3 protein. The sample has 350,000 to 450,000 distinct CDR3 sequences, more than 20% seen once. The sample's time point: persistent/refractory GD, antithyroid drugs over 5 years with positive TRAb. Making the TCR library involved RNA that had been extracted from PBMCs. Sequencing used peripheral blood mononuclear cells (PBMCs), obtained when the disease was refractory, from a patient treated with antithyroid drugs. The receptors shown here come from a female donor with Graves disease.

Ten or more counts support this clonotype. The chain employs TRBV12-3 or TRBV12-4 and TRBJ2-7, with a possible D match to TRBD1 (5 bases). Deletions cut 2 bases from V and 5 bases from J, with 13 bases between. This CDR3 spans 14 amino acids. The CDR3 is CASSLSRALDEQYF. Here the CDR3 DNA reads TGTGCCAGCAGTTTATCCAGGGCCCTGGACGAGCAGTACTTC.

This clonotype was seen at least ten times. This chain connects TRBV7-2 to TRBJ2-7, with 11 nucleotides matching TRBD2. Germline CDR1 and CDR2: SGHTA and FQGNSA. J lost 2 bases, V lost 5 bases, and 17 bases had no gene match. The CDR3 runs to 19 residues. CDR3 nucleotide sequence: TGTGCCAGCAGCCGCCAAATTCTTACTAGCGGGGGTTACCCCTACGAGCAGTACTTC. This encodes CASSRQILTSGGYPYEQYF.

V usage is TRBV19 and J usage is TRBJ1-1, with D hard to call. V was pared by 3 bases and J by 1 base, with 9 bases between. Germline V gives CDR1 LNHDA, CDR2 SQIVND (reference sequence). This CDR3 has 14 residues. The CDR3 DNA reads TGTGCCAGTAGTATTGCCAGCCCGAACACTGAAGCTTTCTTT. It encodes CASSIASPNTEAFF.

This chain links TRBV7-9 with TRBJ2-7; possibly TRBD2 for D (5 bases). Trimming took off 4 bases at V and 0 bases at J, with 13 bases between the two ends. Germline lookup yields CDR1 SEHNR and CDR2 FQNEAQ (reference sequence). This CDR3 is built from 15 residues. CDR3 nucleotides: TGTGCCAGCAGCTCAAGGACCCGGGACTCCTACGAGCAGTACTTC. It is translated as CASSSRTRDSYEQYF.

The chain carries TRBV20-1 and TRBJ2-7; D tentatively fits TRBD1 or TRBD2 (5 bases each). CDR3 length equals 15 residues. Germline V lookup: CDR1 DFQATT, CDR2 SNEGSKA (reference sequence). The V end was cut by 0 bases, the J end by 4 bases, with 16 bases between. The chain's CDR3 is CSARDLRGEGYEQYF. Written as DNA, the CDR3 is TGCAGTGCTAGAGATCTTAGGGGAGAAGGGTACGAGCAGTACTTC.

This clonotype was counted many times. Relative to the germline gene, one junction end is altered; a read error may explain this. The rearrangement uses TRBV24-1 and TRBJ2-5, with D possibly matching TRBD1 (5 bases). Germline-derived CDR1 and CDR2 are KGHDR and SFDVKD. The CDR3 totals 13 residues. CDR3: CATSDSNRQTQYF. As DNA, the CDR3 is TGTGCCACCAGTGATTCCAACAGACAGACCCAATACTTC.

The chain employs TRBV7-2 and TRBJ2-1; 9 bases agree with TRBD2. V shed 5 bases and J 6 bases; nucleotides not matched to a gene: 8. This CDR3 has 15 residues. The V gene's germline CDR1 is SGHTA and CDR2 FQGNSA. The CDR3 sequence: CASSKIAGAFNEQFF. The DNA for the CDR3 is TGTGCCAGCAGCAAAATAGCGGGAGCCTTCAATGAGCAGTTCTTC.

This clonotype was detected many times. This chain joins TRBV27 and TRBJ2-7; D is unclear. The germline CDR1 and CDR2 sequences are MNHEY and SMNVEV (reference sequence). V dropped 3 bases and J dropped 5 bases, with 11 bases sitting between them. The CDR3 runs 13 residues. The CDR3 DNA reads TGTGCCAGCAGTTTTCTAAGGAGCCACGAGCAGTACTTC. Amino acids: CASSFLRSHEQYF.

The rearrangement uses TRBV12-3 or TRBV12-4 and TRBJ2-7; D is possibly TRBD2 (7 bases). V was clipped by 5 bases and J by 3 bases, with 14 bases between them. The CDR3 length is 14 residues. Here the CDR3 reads CASSTRGGSYEQYF. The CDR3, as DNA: TGTGCCAGCAGTACAAGGGGGGGGAGCTACGAGCAGTACTTC.

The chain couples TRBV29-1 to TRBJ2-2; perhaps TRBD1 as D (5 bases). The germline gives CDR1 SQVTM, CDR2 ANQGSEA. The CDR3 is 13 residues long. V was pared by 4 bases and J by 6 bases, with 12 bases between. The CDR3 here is CSVARVPAGELFF. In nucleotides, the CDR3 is TGCAGCGTTGCCAGGGTCCCCGCCGGGGAGCTGTTTTTT.

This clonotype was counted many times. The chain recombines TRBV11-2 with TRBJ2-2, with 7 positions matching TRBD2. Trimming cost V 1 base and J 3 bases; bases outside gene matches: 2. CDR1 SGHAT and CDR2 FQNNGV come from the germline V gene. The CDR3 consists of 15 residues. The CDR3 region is CASSLGTRDTGELFF. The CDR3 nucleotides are TGTGCCAGCAGCTTAGGGACTAGGGACACCGGGGAGCTGTTTTTT.

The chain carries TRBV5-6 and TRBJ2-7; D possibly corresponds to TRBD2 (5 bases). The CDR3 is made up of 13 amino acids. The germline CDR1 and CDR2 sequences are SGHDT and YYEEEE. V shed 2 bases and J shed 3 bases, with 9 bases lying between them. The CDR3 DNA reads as TGTGCCAGCAGCTTTGACCGGGACTACGAGCAGTACTTC. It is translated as CASSFDRDYEQYF.

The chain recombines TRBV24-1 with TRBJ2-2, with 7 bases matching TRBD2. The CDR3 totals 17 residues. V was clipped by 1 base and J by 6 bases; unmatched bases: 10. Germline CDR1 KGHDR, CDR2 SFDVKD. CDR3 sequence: CATSDLFDPAGAGELFF. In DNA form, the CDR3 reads TGTGCCACCAGTGATTTATTCGACCCGGCGGGGGCCGGGGAGCTGTTTTTT.

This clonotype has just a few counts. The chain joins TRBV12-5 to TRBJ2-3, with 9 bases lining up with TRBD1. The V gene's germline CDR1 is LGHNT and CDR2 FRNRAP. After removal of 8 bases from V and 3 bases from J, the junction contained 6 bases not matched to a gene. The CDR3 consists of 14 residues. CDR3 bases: TGTGCTAGTCAGGACAGGGGAAAGACAGATACGCAGTATTTT. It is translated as CASQDRGKTDTQYF. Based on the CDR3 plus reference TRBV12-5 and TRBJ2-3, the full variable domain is DARVTQTPRHKVTEMGQEVTMRCQPILGHNTVFWYRQTMMQGLELLAYFRNRAPLDDSGMPKDRFSAEMPDATLATLKIQPSEPRDSAVYFCASQDRGKTDTQYFGPGTRLTVL.

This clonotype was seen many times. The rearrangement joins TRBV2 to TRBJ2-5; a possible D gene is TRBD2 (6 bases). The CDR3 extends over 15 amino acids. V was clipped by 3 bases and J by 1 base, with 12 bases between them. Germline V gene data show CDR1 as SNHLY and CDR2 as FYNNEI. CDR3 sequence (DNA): TGTGCCAGCAGTGAGGATAGGGGACTCCAAGAGACCCAGTACTTC. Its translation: CASSEDRGLQETQYF.

The CDR3 sequence is CASSLVTSTGELFF. The CDR3 DNA reads as TGTGCCAGCAGCTTAGTGACTAGCACCGGGGAGCTGTTTTTT. The chain carries TRBV7-9 and TRBJ2-2, with D perhaps TRBD2 (6 bases). In germline, CDR1 is SEHNR, CDR2 FQNEAQ (reference sequence). The CDR3 is made up of 14 amino acids. The V and J ends lost 1 base and 4 bases respectively, with 7 bases between them.

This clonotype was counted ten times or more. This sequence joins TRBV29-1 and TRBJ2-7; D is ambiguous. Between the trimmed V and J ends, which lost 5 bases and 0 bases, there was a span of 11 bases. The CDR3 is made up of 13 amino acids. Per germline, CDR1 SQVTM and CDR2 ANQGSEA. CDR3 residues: CSVRHTPSYEQYF. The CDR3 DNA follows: TGCAGCGTTAGACACACTCCCTCCTACGAGCAGTACTTC.

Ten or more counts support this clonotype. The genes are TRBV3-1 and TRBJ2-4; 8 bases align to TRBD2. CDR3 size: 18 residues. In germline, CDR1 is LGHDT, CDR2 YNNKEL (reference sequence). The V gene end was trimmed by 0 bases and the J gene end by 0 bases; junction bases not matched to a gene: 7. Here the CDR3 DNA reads TGTGCCAGCAGCCAAGATACTAGCGGAGGGGTAGCCAAAAACATTCAGTACTTC. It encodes CASSQDTSGGVAKNIQYF. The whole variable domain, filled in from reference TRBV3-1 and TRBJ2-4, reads DTAVSQTPKYLVTQMGNDKSIKCEQNLGHDTMYWYKQDSKKFLKIMFSYNNKELIINETVPNRFSPKSPDKAHLNLHINSLELGDSAVYFCASSQDTSGGVAKNIQYFGAGTRLSVL.

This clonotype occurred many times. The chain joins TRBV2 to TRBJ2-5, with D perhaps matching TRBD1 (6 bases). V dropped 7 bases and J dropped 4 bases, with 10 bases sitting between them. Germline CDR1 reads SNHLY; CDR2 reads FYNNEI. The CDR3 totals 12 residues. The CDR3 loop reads CASTGAGETQYF. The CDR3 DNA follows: TGTGCCAGCACAGGGGCGGGAGAGACCCAGTACTTC.

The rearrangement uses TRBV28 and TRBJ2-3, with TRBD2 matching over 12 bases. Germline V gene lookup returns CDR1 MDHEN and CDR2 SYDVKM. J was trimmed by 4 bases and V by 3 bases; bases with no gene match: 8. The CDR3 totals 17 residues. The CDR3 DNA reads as TGTGCCAGCAGTTTCTCGGATCTAGCGGGAGGGCCAGATACGCAGTATTTT. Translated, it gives CASSFSDLAGGPDTQYF.

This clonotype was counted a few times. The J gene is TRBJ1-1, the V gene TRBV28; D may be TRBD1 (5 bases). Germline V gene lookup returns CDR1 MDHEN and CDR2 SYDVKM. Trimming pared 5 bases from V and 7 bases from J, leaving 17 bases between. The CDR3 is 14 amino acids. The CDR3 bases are TGTGCCAGCAGTAAGGGGAGGGGAGTGGTTGAAGCTTTCTTT. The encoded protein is CASSKGRGVVEAFF.

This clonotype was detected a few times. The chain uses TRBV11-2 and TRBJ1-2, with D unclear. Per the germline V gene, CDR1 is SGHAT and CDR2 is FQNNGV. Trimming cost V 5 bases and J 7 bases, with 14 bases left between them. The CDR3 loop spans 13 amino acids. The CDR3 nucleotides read TGTGCCAGCAGCAACCCGACAAGTCCTGGCTACACCTTC. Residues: CASSNPTSPGYTF.

CDR3 amino acids: CASILTGDTEAFF. The CDR3 DNA reads TGTGCCAGCATCCTCACCGGGGACACTGAAGCTTTCTTT. The chain recombines TRBV6-2 or TRBV6-3 with TRBJ1-1; D is uncertain. The V gene's germline CDR1 is MNHEY and CDR2 SVGEGT. V was cut by 7 bases and J by 3 bases, with 12 bases left in between. This CDR3 has 13 residues.

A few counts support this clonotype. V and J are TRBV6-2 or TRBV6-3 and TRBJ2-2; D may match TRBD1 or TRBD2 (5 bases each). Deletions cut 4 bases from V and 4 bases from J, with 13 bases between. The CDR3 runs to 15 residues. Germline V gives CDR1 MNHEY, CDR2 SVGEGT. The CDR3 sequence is CASSSGLGATGELFF. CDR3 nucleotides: TGTGCCAGCAGTTCCGGGCTCGGGGCCACCGGGGAGCTGTTTTTT.